This is a list of T cell receptor beta chains from one sample in a study of metastatic and nonmetastatic thyroid tumors. TCRdb called clones again from the PCR reads with MiXCR. The sample carries fewer than 35,000 clones, 25% to 30% recorded once. The sequencing sample was made of blood. Every receptor here comes from a female donor with papillary thyroid cancer or a benign thyroid nodule (not recorded which). Some clones in this sample may be carry-over from other donors' samples. CDR3s include the opening cysteine and the closing phenylalanine or tryptophan. Fields, in order: J gene, D gene, clone size, CDR3 length, V gene, CDR3 protein, CDR3 DNA. The D gene is left open where the match is weak. For some rows the clone size is stated as once, few or many, or as a class when expanded; others skip it.

>TRBJ1-1|.|many|11|TRBV11-1
CASRQYSEAFF
TGTGCCAGCAGACAATACAGTGAAGCTTTCTTT
>TRBJ1-2|.|few|15|TRBV2
CASRESGGRIGGYTF
TGTGCCAGCAGGGAATCCGGAGGGAGGATCGGTGGCTACACCTTC
>TRBJ2-7|.|many|15|TRBV5-1
CASSLSAPEDYEQYF
TGCGCCAGCAGCTTGTCTGCGCCAGAAGACTACGAGCAGTACTTC
>TRBJ1-2|.|few|11|TRBV4-2
CASSQDEDYTF
TGTGCCAGCAGCCAAGATGAGGATTACACCTTC
>TRBJ1-1|TRBD1|many|16|TRBV28
CASSLSKGTGGTEAFF
TGTGCCAGCAGTTTATCGAAGGGGACAGGGGGGACTGAAGCTTTCTTT
>TRBJ1-4|.|many|11|TRBV7-9
CAIKTGVKVFF
TGTGCCATAAAGACCGGGGTTAAAGTGTTTTTT
>TRBJ1-2|TRBD1|.|15|TRBV6-1
CASSERGGESYGYTF
TGTGCCAGCAGTGAACGAGGGGGCGAGAGCTATGGCTACACCTTC
>TRBJ1-6|.|many|12|TRBV28
CAIDPGNSPLHF
TGTGCCATCGACCCAGGGAATTCACCCCTCCACTTT
>TRBJ2-1|TRBD2|few|14|TRBV6-1
CAAAPGLAYNEQFF
TGTGCCGCCGCGCCGGGACTAGCCTACAATGAGCAGTTCTTC
>TRBJ1-2|.|.|13|TRBV7-9
CASSLAIGYGYTF
TGTGCCAGCAGCTTAGCTATAGGCTATGGCTACACCTTC
>TRBJ2-5|.|few|15|TRBV20-1
CSAREDGDGPETQYF
TGCAGTGCTCGCGAGGACGGAGATGGTCCGGAGACCCAGTACTTC
>TRBJ2-7|TRBD2|few|15|TRBV27
CASTRRRELSYEQYF
TGTGCCAGCACTCGTAGGCGGGAGCTCTCCTACGAGCAGTACTTC
>TRBJ2-7|.|.|14|TRBV3-1
CASSQETSRDEQYF
TGTGCCAGCAGCCAAGAGACTAGTCGCGACGAGCAGTACTTC
>TRBJ2-1|.|many|13|TRBV9
CASSRELYNEQFF
TGTGCCAGCTCTCGGGAACTCTACAATGAGCAGTTCTTC
>TRBJ2-7|.|few|14|TRBV6-2/TRBV6-3
CASSHRDPRDEQYF
TGTGCCAGCAGCCACCGGGACCCCAGGGACGAGCAGTACTTC
>TRBJ2-7|.|.|14|TRBV11-3
CASSSATGSNEQYF
TGTGCCAGCAGCTCGGCCACAGGGTCTAACGAGCAGTACTTC